This TCR beta chain was captured in a study of T cell repertoires in cytomegalovirus infection. Whole-study context: Matching HLA type and CMV infection were both indicated by public TCR beta signatures.

V lost 5 bases, J lost 0 bases, and 14 bases lay in between. The CDR3 length is 15 residues. Germline CDR1 and CDR2: SGHVS and FQNEAQ. MiXCR was run by TCRdb on the reads, yielding one entry per CDR3 protein. The repertoire holds roughly 500,000 distinct CDR3 sequences, with around 30% as singletons. Of note for this clonotype: Its antigen is not identified.

The clonotype was recovered from a human donor in good health (CMV status not recorded). Some clones in this sample may be carry-over from other donors' samples. The chain has TRBV7-8 and TRBJ2-7; D gene ambiguous. The sample here was cultured PBMCs, taken from culture after CMV antigen stimulation. The DNA of the CDR3 is TGTGCCAGCAGCCCGACCGTGGGAAGCTCCTACGAGCAGTACTTC. Translating gives CASSPTVGSSYEQYF.